The 2 T cell receptor beta chains given below trace back to one sample, sequenced in a study of early T cells in non-severe SARS-CoV-2 infection. TCRdb reprocessed the 5' RACE reads via MiXCR and lists one record per CDR3 protein. The table has fewer than 85,000 distinct CDR3 sequences, around an eighth seen once; the top ten hold roughly 1.3%. Sequencing was done on a sample of whole blood. These receptors all stem from an adult who was a healthcare worker with PCR-confirmed SARS-CoV-2 infection or an uninfected control (not recorded which).

The genes are TRBV10-3 and TRBJ2-1; D may be TRBD2 (6 bases). This CDR3 spans 14 amino acids. Germline V lookup: CDR1 ENHRY, CDR2 SYGVKD. The ends were cut back, 8 bases at V and 9 bases at J, with 20 bases in the middle. CDR3 loop: CAILGDSYNGEQFF. Here the CDR3 DNA reads TGTGCCATCTTAGGGGACTCCTACAACGGTGAGCAGTTCTTC.

The J gene is TRBJ2-4, the V gene TRBV21-1. TRBV21-1 is termed a pseudogene. There are 13 residues in the CDR3. CDR3 region: CASIKADHNIQYF. For the CDR3, the DNA is TGTGCCAGCATCAAGGCCGATCACAACATTCAGTACTTC.